The 30 T cell receptor beta chains in this list originate from one sample, sequenced in a study of blood T cells in healthy people across ages. Using a J-beta primer mix together with a sample-barcoded 5' primer, a second PCR was run for roughly 6 to 12 cycles. TCRdb analysed the 5' RACE reads with MiXCR anew, one entry per CDR3 protein. The data contain 650,000 to 800,000 distinct CDR3 sequences, approximately 52% of them singletons. Sequenced sample: blood. These receptors were collected from a woman of 80 years or more in good health.

The table lists this clonotype with many counts. The rearrangement uses TRBV7-2 and TRBJ1-4; D may be TRBD1 (6 bases). The CDR3 spans 13 residues. Germline V gene sequence: CDR1 SGHTA, CDR2 FQGNSA. This CDR3 is CVTSRGTNEKLFF. The CDR3 bases are TGTGTGACGTCCAGGGGAACTAATGAAAAACTGTTTTTT.

This chain uses TRBV27 with TRBJ2-1; D is ambiguous. V was cut by 4 bases and J by 7 bases, with 20 bases left in between. The CDR3 consists of 16 residues. Germline values: CDR1 MNHEY, CDR2 SMNVEV (reference sequence). In DNA form, the CDR3 reads TGTGCCAGCAGTTACCAACTGACGGCTGTGGGAAATGAGCAGTTCTTC. This translates into CASSYQLTAVGNEQFF.

The sample holds a few counts of this clonotype. This rearrangement joins TRBV20-1 to TRBJ1-5; 12 nucleotides line up with TRBD1. Trimming removed 3 bases from V and 2 bases from J; junction bases left unmatched: 2. Germline V gene lookup returns CDR1 DFQATT and CDR2 SNEGSKA (reference sequence). The CDR3 covers 15 residues. The CDR3 sequence: CSARGTGGGNQPQHF. In nucleotides, the CDR3 is TGCAGTGCTAGGGGGACAGGGGGCGGCAATCAGCCCCAGCATTTT.

The table lists this clonotype with many counts. This sequence joins TRBV6-6 and TRBJ2-2; the D gene is possibly TRBD1 (5 bases). The length of the CDR3 is 17 residues. The germline V gene has CDR1 MNHNY and CDR2 SVGAGI (reference sequence). Trimming took 6 bases from V and 4 from J, leaving 21 bases between them. The CDR3 region is CASSLGKGHASTGELFF. In nucleotides, the CDR3 is TGTGCCAGCAGCTTAGGGAAAGGACACGCTTCCACCGGGGAGCTGTTTTTT.

This sequence joins TRBV5-1 and TRBJ2-1, with TRBD2 matching 8 bases. V lost 4 bases to trimming and J lost 7 bases; unmatched junction nucleotides: 10. Germline V gives CDR1 SGHRS, CDR2 YFSETQ. CDR3 length: 15 amino acids. The CDR3 DNA follows: TGCGCCAGCAGCCTACGAAGCGGGAGTAATAATGAGCAGTTCTTC. It specifies CASSLRSGSNNEQFF.

This clonotype was counted a few times. The chain combines TRBV18 with TRBJ2-7, with 9 bases identical to TRBD1. CDR1 and CDR2 from the germline V gene are KGHSH and LQKENI. Trimming took 8 bases from V and 5 from J; bases not matched to a gene: 7. This CDR3 has 13 residues. The DNA of the CDR3 is TGTGCCAGCAGAGCCGGGACAGGGCACGAGCAGTACTTC. This sequence encodes CASRAGTGHEQYF. The entire variable domain, with the rest obtained from reference TRBV18 and TRBJ2-7, is as follows: NAGVMQNPRHLVRRRGQEARLRCSPMKGHSHVYWYRQLPEEGLKFMVYLQKENIIDESGMPKERFSAEFPKEGPSILRIQQVVRGDSAAYFCASRAGTGHEQYFGPGTRLTVT.

The V and J genes are TRBV27 and TRBJ1-1; D is unclear. The CDR3 runs 17 residues. V was pared by 5 bases and J by 4 bases, with 23 bases between. In germline, CDR1 is MNHEY, CDR2 SMNVEV (reference sequence). The CDR3 loop is CASSRLGLSTAGTEAFF. The CDR3 DNA is TGTGCCAGCAGTCGTTTAGGACTCTCCACTGCGGGCACTGAAGCTTTCTTT.

This clonotype was picked up a small number of times. The chain is built from TRBV7-3 and TRBJ2-1, with 8 bases identical to TRBD2. The germline V gene encodes CDR1 SGHTA and CDR2 FQGTGA. There are 19 residues in the CDR3. V was clipped by 6 bases and J by 0 bases; unmatched bases: 16. CDR3 sequence (DNA): TGTGCCAGCAGTTCCACTGGGGGAGCGGGAGTTTCCTCCTACAATGAGCAGTTCTTC. Translating gives CASSSTGGAGVSSYNEQFF.

The chain couples TRBV11-2 to TRBJ2-5, with TRBD1 matching 9 bases. The CDR3 has 15 residues. Losses at the gene ends were 3 bases for V and 4 bases for J; bases not matched to a gene: 6. The germline V gene has CDR1 SGHAT and CDR2 FQNNGV. The CDR3 DNA reads TGTGCCAGCAGCTTCCTACAGGGGGCCGGAGAGACCCAGTACTTC. As protein: CASSFLQGAGETQYF. Based on the CDR3 plus reference TRBV11-2 and TRBJ2-5, the full variable domain is EAGVAQSPRYKIIEKRQSVAFWCNPISGHATLYWYQQILGQGPKLLIQFQNNGVVDDSQLPKDRFSAERLKGVDSTLKIQPAKLEDSAVYLCASSFLQGAGETQYFGPGTRLLVL.

The chain couples TRBV5-1 to TRBJ1-1; 8 bases fit TRBD1. Germline lookup yields CDR1 SGHRS and CDR2 YFSETQ. This CDR3 region has 15 residues. Trimming took 4 bases from V and 5 from J; bases not matched to a gene: 10. CDR3 in amino acids: CASSPGQGALTEAFF. DNA for the CDR3: TGCGCCAGCAGCCCGGGCCAGGGGGCCTTAACTGAAGCTTTCTTT.

With respect to this clonotype: A much larger clonotype is one base distant, so this may be a read error. The chain carries TRBV6-1 and TRBJ2-7; 10 nucleotides line up with TRBD2. Germline V CDR1 and CDR2: MNHNS, SASEGT. CDR3 size: 14 residues. The CDR3 reads CASIASGSSHEQYF. The CDR3 nucleotides read TGTGCCAGCATAGCTAGCGGGAGCTCCCACGAGCAGTACTTC.

On this clonotype: Since a much larger clone is just one base distant, this may be a read error. The chain has TRBV2 and TRBJ2-3; D might be TRBD1 (6 bases). The CDR3 has 14 amino acids. V lost 5 bases, J lost 1 base, and 10 bases lay in between. The germline CDR1 and CDR2 sequences are SNHLY and FYNNEI. CDR3 sequence (DNA): TGTGCCAGCAGTAAAGAGGGGGGCACAGATACGCAGTATTTT. Translation gives CASSKEGGTDTQYF. Looking up the rest from reference TRBV2 and TRBJ2-3 gives the full variable domain: EPEVTQTPSHQVTQMGQEVILRCVPISNHLYFYWYRQILGQKVEFLVSFYNNEISEKSEIFDDQFSVERPDGSNFTLKIRSTKLEDSAMYFCASSKEGGTDTQYFGPGTRLTVL.

Details on this clonotype: This may stem from a read error, because a much larger clone lies one nucleotide away. The chain employs TRBV12-3 or TRBV12-4 and TRBJ2-4; TRBD2 might be the D (6 bases). V lost 5 bases, J lost 6 bases, and 17 bases lay in between. The length of the CDR3 is 15 residues. The DNA of the CDR3 is TGTGCCAGCAGTACCGGGCGAGCGGGCTTAAACATTCAGTACTTC. Protein sequence: CASSTGRAGLNIQYF.

Only a few counts were recorded for this clonotype. The CDR3 spells CASSQERAGEKLFF. The CDR3 DNA reads TGTGCCAGCAGCCAAGAAAGGGCGGGGGAAAAACTGTTTTTT. The chain uses TRBV4-2 and TRBJ1-4, with unresolved D. CDR3 size: 14 residues. Germline values: CDR1 LGHNA, CDR2 YNFKEQ. V lost 0 bases to trimming and J lost 8 bases, with 10 bases between them.

This clonotype was recorded a few times. In DNA, the CDR3 is TGTGCCAGCAGCCAAGGATTAAGCTCCTACAATGAGCAGTTCTTC. This codes for CASSQGLSSYNEQFF. The chain carries TRBV4-2 and TRBJ2-1; D is unclear. The CDR3 covers 15 residues. The V and J ends lost 1 base and 0 bases respectively, with 7 bases between them. The germline CDR1 and CDR2 sequences are LGHNA and YNFKEQ.

This clonotype appeared many times. The V gene is TRBV4-1, the J gene TRBJ2-1; 12 bases fit TRBD2. Germline V gives CDR1 MGHRA, CDR2 YSYEKL. This CDR3 is built from 17 residues. V dropped 2 bases and J dropped 6; count of bases not matched to a gene: 8. In DNA, the CDR3 is TGCGCCAGCAGCCAAACCCCGACTAGCGGGAGCGTCAATGAGCAGTTCTTC. It translates to CASSQTPTSGSVNEQFF.

This clonotype was counted at least ten times. This rearrangement joins TRBV20-1 to TRBJ2-5; TRBD2 might be the D (6 bases). V dropped 0 bases and J dropped 0 bases, with 11 bases sitting between them. The CDR3 covers 15 residues. CDR1 and CDR2 from the germline V gene are DFQATT and SNEGSKA (reference sequence). CDR3 in amino acids: CSARDELAYQETQYF. In DNA, the CDR3 is TGCAGTGCTAGAGATGAGCTAGCGTACCAAGAGACCCAGTACTTC.

The CDR3 here is CASSLGLAGPIDTQYF. The CDR3 nucleotides are TGCGCCAGCAGCTTGGGACTAGCGGGGCCCATAGATACGCAGTATTTT. This rearrangement joins TRBV5-1 to TRBJ2-3; 11 bases agree with TRBD2. The V and J ends lost 0 bases and 5 bases, in that order; junction bases with no gene match: 5. Germline CDR1 SGHRS, CDR2 YFSETQ. The CDR3 spans 16 residues.

In regard to this clonotype: Just one base apart from a much larger clone, this may be a read error. The J gene is TRBJ2-3, the V gene TRBV24-1; D assignment may be TRBD1 or TRBD2 (5 bases each). The CDR3 covers 15 residues. CDR1 is KGHDR and CDR2 is SFDVKD in the germline V gene. V gave up 8 bases and J gave up 4 bases, with 18 bases separating them. The DNA for the CDR3 is TGTGCCACCAATGACCCGAGGGTGGGGGCAGATACGCAGTATTTT. Residues: CATNDPRVGADTQYF.

CDR3 sequence: CASSPPTAGSNEQYF. DNA of the CDR3: TGTGCCAGCTCACCACCGACGGCAGGGAGCAATGAGCAGTACTTC. This rearrangement joins TRBV18 to TRBJ2-7; D may correspond to TRBD1 or TRBD2 (5 bases each). This CDR3 spans 15 amino acids. Germline CDR1 KGHSH, CDR2 LQKENI. The V and J ends lost 0 bases and 7 bases respectively, with 16 bases between them.

On this clonotype: One end of the junction varies from germline; a read error may be responsible. The chain is built from TRBV18 and TRBJ2-3; 7 bases fit TRBD2. The CDR3 sequence is 15 residues long. Germline CDR1 is KGHSH and CDR2 is LQKENI. Here the CDR3 DNA reads TGTACCAGCTCACCAACGCGGGGGAGAGGAGATACGCAGTATTTT. Protein product: CTSSPTRGRGDTQYF.

CDR3 DNA: TGTGCCAGCAGCTTAAGCTGGGGTGAGCAGTTCTTC. Translation: CASSLSWGEQFF. V is TRBV7-2 and J is TRBJ2-1, with no clear D. The germline V gene encodes CDR1 SGHTA and CDR2 FQGNSA. The CDR3 is 12 amino acids. Deletions cut 2 bases from V and 9 bases from J, with 8 bases between.

The chain is built from TRBV3-1 and TRBJ2-1; 8 bases are a match to TRBD1. The CDR3 sequence is 16 residues long. CDR1 is LGHDT and CDR2 is YNNKEL in the germline V gene (reference sequence). Losses at the gene ends were 6 bases for V and 7 bases for J; bases not matched to a gene: 14. CDR3 coding DNA: TGTGCCAGCAGACTCACCGGGACAGGTCGGGGGAATGAGCAGTTCTTC. It is translated as CASRLTGTGRGNEQFF.

The sample holds one count of this clonotype. The genes are TRBV19 and TRBJ2-3; weak D call: TRBD2 (6 bases). The CDR3 covers 16 residues. The V and J ends lost 7 bases and 2 bases respectively, with 19 bases between them. Germline CDR1 is LNHDA and CDR2 is SQIVND (reference sequence). This chain's CDR3 is CASTHRRRGYTDTQYF. The CDR3 region has the DNA TGTGCCAGTACCCATCGCAGGCGGGGCTACACAGATACGCAGTATTTT.

The chain uses TRBV5-1 and TRBJ2-5, with 8 positions matching TRBD1. V lost 3 bases and J lost 4; bases outside the gene matches: 8. Per germline, CDR1 SGHRS and CDR2 YFSETQ. This CDR3 is 15 amino acids long. The CDR3 DNA sequence: TGCGCCAGCAGCTCCGACAGGGGTGGGGCAGAGACCCAGTACTTC. Translation: CASSSDRGGAETQYF.

This clonotype occurred once. V usage is TRBV4-1 and J usage is TRBJ2-2, with no clear D. The CDR3 spans 15 residues. Germline-derived CDR1 and CDR2 are MGHRA and YSYEKL. With 0 bases removed from V and 0 bases from J, the gap between germline ends came to 5 bases. CDR3 sequence: CASSQEPANTGELFF. Here the CDR3 DNA reads TGCGCCAGCAGCCAAGAGCCGGCGAACACCGGGGAGCTGTTTTTT.

The chain recombines TRBV6-5 with TRBJ2-7; 7 positions agree with TRBD2. Germline trimming cut 6 bases from V and 3 bases from J; bases unmatched to any gene: 8. This CDR3 is built from 14 residues. The germline V gene has CDR1 MNHEY and CDR2 SVGAGI. The CDR3 loop is CASRAAGLIYEQYF. DNA for the CDR3: TGTGCCAGCAGGGCCGCGGGACTAATCTACGAGCAGTACTTC.

The chain recombines TRBV6-2 or TRBV6-3 with TRBJ2-6, with D possibly matching TRBD2 (5 bases). The V gene lost 2 bases and the J gene lost 1 base, with 18 bases spanning the gap. The CDR3 sequence is 19 residues long. In germline, CDR1 is MNHEY, CDR2 SVGEGT. For the CDR3, the DNA is TGTGCCAGCAGTTACGGTCGTGGAGGTGTCAAATCTGGGGCCAACGTCCTGACTTTC. This codes for CASSYGRGGVKSGANVLTF.

The chain recombines TRBV6-4 with TRBJ2-3, with 10 bases lining up with TRBD2. The CDR3 spans 16 residues. After removal of 3 bases from V and 0 bases from J, the junction contained 3 bases not matched to a gene. Germline-derived CDR1 and CDR2 are MRHNA and SNTAGT. DNA of the CDR3: TGTGCCAGCAGTGAGTCAGCGGGGGGGAGCACAGATACGCAGTATTTT. Its protein product is CASSESAGGSTDTQYF.

This clonotype has ten or more counts. This CDR3 reads CSAQQGGQETGELFF. The DNA of the CDR3 is TGCAGTGCTCAACAGGGGGGCCAGGAAACCGGGGAGCTGTTTTTT. V and J are TRBV20-1 and TRBJ2-2; 8 bases map to TRBD1. V trimming: 5 bases; J trimming: 5 bases; junction bases outside the gene matches: 10. Germline CDR1 reads DFQATT; CDR2 reads SNEGSKA (reference sequence). The CDR3 has 15 amino acids.